A single sample gave rise to the 11 T cell receptor beta chains below, sequenced in a study of blood T cell repertoires in COVID-19. Using immunoSEQ multiplex PCR, the repertoire was profiled, and TCRdb retains in-frame clones only, with some absent. Of fewer than 300,000 clones in the sample, approximately 84% were seen once. Sequenced material: peripheral blood. The source is a man between 45 and 60 years old with COVID-19, enrolled during active disease.

The chain joins TRBV14 to TRBJ2-1; 8 bases fit TRBD1. The CDR3 contains 15 residues. The germline V gene encodes CDR1 SGHDN and CDR2 FVKESK. V was clipped by 4 bases and J by 6 bases; unmatched bases: 8. CDR3 sequence (DNA): TGTGCCAGCAGCCCCCTGACAGGGGCGGTCAATGAGCAGTTCTTC. Protein: CASSPLTGAVNEQFF.

The J gene is TRBJ1-4, the V gene TRBV5-5; the match to TRBD1 covers 7 bases. V lost 4 bases and J lost 5; bases outside the gene matches: 8. The CDR3 contains 15 residues. The germline gives CDR1 SGHKS, CDR2 YYEKEE (reference sequence). Here the CDR3 DNA reads TGTGCCAGCAGCACTCGACAGGGATCAAATGAAAAACTGTTTTTT. Amino acids: CASSTRQGSNEKLFF. Full variable domain (rest looked up from reference TRBV5-5 and TRBJ1-4): DAGVTQSPTHLIKTRGQQVTLRCSPISGHKSVSWYQQVLGQGPQFIFQYYEKEERGRGNFPDRFSARQFPNYSSELNVNALLLGDSALYLCASSTRQGSNEKLFFGSGTQLSVL.

The chain links TRBV12-3 or TRBV12-4 to TRBJ2-5; 8 bases are shared with TRBD1. With V trimmed by 5 bases and J by 4 bases, 3 bases remained unmatched. The CDR3 loop spans 13 amino acids. As DNA, the CDR3 is TGTGCCAGCAGTCCCAGGGGGCGAGAGACCCAGTACTTC. This codes for CASSPRGRETQYF.

This clone was observed a handful of times. The gene calls are TRBV15 and TRBJ1-2; tentatively, D is TRBD1 (5 bases). V gave up 3 bases and J gave up 5 bases, with 16 bases separating them. The germline V gene encodes CDR1 LNHNV and CDR2 YYDKDF (reference sequence). The CDR3 runs to 15 residues. CDR3: CATSSRVPTRYGYTF. CDR3 coding DNA: TGTGCCACCAGCAGCAGGGTTCCCACGAGGTATGGCTACACCTTC.

CDR3 sequence reads: CASSVGARDQETQYF. The CDR3 DNA sequence: TGTGCCAGCAGCGTAGGTGCGCGGGATCAAGAGACCCAGTACTTC. The chain joins TRBV9 to TRBJ2-5; D may be TRBD2 (6 bases). V gave up 0 bases and J gave up 2 bases, with 11 bases separating them. The germline CDR1 and CDR2 sequences are SGDLS and YYNGEE. The CDR3 spans 15 residues.

The genes are TRBV29-1 and TRBJ1-1, with D possibly matching TRBD1 (6 bases). The CDR3 is 11 amino acids. Germline CDR1 and CDR2: SQVTM and ANQGSEA. Trimming stripped 3 bases from V and 6 bases from J, with 8 bases between. In DNA, the CDR3 is TGCAGCGTTGACAGGGGTGCTGAAGCTTTCTTT. It yields the protein CSVDRGAEAFF. The whole variable domain, filled in from reference TRBV29-1 and TRBJ1-1, reads SAVISQKPSRDICQRGTSLTIQCQVDSQVTMMFWYRQQPGQSLTLIATANQGSEATYESGFVIDKFPISRPNLTFSTLTVSNMSPEDSSIYLCSVDRGAEAFFGQGTRLTVV.

This chain uses TRBV5-4 with TRBJ2-3, with 7 nucleotides matching TRBD1. Losses at the gene ends were 2 bases for V and 3 bases for J; bases not matched to a gene: 6. CDR1 is SGHNT, CDR2 YYREEE, per germline (reference sequence). This CDR3 is built from 15 residues. CDR3 DNA sequence: TGTGCCAGCAGCTTTACCGCAGGGGGTACAGATACGCAGTATTTT. It yields the protein CASSFTAGGTDTQYF.

This chain connects TRBV5-4 to TRBJ1-6; 7 nucleotides match TRBD1. This CDR3 comprises 15 residues. Germline loops: CDR1 SGHNT, CDR2 YYREEE (reference sequence). Unmatched junction bases numbered 4, after V lost 0 bases and J lost 7 bases. The CDR3 coding sequence is TGTGCCAGCAGCTTGGACTCCAGGGGGAATTCACCCCTCCACTTT. It yields the protein CASSLDSRGNSPLHF.

This rearrangement joins TRBV6-4 to TRBJ1-3; D unclear. Germline CDR1 MRHNA, CDR2 SNTAGT. Trimming took off 7 bases at V and 3 bases at J, with 7 bases between the two ends. This CDR3 is 12 amino acids long. The CDR3 protein is CASTGSGNTIYF. The CDR3 nucleotides are TGTGCCAGCACCGGGAGTGGAAACACCATATATTTT.

There are a few counts of this clone. The chain combines TRBV7-2 with TRBJ2-1; a weak D match, TRBD2 (6 bases). CDR1 and CDR2 from the germline V gene are SGHTA and FQGNSA. Trimming removed 2 bases from V and 5 bases from J, with 10 bases in between. This CDR3 is built from 14 residues. The CDR3 DNA follows: TGTGCCAGCAGCTTATACGGGGGAAACAATGAGCAGTTCTTC. Amino acids: CASSLYGGNNEQFF.

The chain uses TRBV10-1 and TRBJ2-1; maybe TRBD1 (5 bases). CDR3 length equals 14 residues. Germline loops: CDR1 WNHNN, CDR2 SYGVQD (reference sequence). The V end was cut by 2 bases, the J end by 5 bases, with 10 bases between. The CDR3 region is CASSERAGHNEQFF. The CDR3 coding sequence is TGCGCCAGCAGTGAGAGGGCAGGGCACAATGAGCAGTTCTTC.